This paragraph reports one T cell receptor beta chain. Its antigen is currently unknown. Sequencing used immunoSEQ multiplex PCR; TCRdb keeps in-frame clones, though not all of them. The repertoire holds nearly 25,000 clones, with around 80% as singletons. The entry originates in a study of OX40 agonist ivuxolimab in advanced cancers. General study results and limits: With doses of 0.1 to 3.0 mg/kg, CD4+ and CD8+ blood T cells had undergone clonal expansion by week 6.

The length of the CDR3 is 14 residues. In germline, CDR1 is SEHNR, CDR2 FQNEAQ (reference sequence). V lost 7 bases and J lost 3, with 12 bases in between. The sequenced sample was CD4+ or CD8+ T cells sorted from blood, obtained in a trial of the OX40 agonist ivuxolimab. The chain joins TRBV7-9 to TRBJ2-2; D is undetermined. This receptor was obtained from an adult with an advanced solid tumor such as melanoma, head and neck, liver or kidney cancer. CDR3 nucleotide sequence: TGTGCCAGCAACACGGTTGGACACACCGGGGAGCTGTTTTTT. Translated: CASNTVGHTGELFF.